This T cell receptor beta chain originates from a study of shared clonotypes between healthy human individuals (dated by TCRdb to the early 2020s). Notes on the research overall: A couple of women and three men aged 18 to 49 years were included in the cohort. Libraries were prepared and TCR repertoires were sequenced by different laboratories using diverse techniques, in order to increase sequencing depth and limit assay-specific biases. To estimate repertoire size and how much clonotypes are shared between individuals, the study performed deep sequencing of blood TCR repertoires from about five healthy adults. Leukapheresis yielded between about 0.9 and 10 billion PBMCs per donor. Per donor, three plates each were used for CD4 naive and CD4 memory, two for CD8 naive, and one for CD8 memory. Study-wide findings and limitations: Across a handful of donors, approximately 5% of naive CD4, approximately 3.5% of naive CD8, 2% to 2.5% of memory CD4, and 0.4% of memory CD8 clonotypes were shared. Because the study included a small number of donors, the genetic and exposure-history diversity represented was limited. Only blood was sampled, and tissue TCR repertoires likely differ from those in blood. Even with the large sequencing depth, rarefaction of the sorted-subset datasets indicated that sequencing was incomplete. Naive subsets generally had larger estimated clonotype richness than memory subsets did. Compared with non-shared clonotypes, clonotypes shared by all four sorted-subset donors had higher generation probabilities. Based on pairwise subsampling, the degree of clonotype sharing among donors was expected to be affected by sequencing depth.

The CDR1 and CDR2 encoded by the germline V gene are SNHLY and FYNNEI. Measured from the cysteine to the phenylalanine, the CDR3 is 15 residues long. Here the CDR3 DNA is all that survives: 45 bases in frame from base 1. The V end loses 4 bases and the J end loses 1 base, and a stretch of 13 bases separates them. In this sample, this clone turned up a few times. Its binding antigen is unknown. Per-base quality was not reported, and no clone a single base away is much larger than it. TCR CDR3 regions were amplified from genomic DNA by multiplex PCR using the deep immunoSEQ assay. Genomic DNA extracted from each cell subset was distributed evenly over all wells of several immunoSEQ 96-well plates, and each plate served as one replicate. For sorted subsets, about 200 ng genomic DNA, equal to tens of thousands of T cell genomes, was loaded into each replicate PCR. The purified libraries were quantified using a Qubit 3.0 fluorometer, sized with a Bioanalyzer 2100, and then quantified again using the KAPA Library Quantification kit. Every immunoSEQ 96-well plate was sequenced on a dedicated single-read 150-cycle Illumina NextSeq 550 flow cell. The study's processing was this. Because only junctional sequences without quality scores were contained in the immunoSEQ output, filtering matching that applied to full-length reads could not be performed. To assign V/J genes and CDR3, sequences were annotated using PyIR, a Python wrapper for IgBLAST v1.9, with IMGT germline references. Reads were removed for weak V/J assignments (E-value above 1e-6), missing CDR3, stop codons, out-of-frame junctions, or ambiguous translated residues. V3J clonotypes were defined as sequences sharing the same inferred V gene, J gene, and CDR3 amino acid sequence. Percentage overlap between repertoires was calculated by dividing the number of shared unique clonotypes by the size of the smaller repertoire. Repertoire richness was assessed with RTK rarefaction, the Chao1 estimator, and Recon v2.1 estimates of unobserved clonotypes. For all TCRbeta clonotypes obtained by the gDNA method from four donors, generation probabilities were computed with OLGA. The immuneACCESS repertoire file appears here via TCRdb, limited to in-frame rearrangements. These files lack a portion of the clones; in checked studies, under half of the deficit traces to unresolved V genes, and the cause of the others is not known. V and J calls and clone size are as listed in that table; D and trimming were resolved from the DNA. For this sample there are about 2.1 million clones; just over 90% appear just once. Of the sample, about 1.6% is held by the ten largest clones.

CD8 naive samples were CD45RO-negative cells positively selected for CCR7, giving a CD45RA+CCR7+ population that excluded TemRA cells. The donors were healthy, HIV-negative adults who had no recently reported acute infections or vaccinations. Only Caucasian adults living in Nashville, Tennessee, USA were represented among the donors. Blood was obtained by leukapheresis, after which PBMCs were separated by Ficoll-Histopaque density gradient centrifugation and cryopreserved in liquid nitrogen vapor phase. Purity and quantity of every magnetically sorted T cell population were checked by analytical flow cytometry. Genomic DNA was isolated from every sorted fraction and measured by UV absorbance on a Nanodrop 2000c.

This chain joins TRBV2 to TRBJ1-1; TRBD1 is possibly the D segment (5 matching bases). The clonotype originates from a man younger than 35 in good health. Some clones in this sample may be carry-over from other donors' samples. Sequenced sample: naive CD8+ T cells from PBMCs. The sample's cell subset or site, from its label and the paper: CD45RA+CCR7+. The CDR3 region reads CASSAYRIPNTEAFF. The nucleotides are TGTGCCAGCAGTGCTTACAGGATTCCGAACACTGAAGCTTTCTTT.